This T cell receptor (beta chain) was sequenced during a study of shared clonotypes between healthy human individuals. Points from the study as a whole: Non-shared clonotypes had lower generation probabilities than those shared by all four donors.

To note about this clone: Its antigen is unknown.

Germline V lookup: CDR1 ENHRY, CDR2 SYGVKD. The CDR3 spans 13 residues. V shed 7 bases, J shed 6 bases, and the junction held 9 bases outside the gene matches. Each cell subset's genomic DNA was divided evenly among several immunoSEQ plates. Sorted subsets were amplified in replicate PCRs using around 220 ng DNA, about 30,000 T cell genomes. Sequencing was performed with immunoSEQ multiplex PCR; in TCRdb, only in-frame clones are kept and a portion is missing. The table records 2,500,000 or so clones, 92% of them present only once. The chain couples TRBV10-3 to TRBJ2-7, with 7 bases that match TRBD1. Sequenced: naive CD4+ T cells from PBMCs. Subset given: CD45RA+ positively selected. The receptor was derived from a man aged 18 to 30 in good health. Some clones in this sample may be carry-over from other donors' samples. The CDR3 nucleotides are TGTGCCATCACCTTAAGACAGGGAGTCGAGCAGTACTTC. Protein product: CAITLRQGVEQYF.